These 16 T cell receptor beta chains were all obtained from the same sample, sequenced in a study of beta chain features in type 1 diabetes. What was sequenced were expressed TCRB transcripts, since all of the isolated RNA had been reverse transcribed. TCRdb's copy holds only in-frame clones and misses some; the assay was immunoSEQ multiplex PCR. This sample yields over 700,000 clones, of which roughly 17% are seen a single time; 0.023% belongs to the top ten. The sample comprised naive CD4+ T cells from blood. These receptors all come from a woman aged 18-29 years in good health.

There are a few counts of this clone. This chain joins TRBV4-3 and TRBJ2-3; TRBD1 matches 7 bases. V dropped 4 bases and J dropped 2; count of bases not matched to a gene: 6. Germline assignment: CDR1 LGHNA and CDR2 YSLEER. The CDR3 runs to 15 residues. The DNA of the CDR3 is TGCGCCAGCAGCCTCGAGGGGGCGCACACAGATACGCAGTATTTT. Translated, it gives CASSLEGAHTDTQYF.

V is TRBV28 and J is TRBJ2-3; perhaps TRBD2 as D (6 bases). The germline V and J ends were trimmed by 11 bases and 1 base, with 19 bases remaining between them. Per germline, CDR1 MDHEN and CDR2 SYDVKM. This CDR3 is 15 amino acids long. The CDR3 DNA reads TGTGCCTCGGCGGGGTCCAGAGCGGGCACAGATACGCAGTATTTT. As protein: CASAGSRAGTDTQYF. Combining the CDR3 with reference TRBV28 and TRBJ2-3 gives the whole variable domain DVKVTQSSRYLVKRTGEKVFLECVQDMDHENMFWYRQDPGLGLRLIYFSYDVKMKEKGDIPEGYSVSREKKERFSLILESASTNQTSMYLCASAGSRAGTDTQYFGPGTRLTVL.

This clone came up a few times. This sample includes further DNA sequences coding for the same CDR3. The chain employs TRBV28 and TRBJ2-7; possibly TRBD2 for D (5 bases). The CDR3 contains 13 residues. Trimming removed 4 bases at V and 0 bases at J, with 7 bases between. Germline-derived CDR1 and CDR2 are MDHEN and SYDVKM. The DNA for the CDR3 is TGTGCCAGCAGTTCTGGGAGCTCCTACGAGCAGTACTTC. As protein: CASSSGSSYEQYF.

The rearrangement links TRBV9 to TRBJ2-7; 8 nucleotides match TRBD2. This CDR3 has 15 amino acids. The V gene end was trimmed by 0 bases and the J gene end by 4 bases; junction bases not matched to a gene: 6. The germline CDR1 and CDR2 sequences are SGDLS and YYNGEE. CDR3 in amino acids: CASSVAPGGRYEQYF. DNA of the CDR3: TGTGCCAGCAGCGTAGCACCGGGAGGGCGGTACGAGCAGTACTTC.

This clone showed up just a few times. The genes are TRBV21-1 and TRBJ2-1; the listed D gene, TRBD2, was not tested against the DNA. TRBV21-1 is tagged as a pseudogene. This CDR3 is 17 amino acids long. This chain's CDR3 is CASSKVSRRPTYNEQFF. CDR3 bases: TGTGCCAGCAGCAAAGTGAGTCGGCGGCCTACCTACAATGAGCAGTTCTTC.

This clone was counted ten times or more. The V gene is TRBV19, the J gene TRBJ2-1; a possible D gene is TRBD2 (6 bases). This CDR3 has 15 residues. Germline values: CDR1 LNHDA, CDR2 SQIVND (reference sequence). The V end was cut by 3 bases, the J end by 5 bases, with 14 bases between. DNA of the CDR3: TGTGCCAGTAGTATCCGGGGGACGGAGAACAATGAGCAGTTCTTC. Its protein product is CASSIRGTENNEQFF.

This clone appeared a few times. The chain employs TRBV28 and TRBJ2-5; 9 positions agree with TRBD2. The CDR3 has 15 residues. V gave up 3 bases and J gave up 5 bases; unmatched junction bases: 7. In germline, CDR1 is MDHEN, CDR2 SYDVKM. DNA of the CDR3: TGTGCCAGCAGTTTCGCGGGAGGGCCTGGGGAGACCCAGTACTTC. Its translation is CASSFAGGPGETQYF.

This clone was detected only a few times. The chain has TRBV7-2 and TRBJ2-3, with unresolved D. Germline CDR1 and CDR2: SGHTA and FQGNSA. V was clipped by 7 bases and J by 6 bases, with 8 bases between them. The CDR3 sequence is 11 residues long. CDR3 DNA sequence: TGTGCCAGCACCGCGGCGGATACGCAGTATTTT. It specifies CASTAADTQYF.

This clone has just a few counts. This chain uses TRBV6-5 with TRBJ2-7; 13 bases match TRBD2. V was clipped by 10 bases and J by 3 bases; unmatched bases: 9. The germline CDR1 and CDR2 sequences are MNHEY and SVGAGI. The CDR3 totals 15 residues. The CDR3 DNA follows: TGTGCCACTTCCACCGGGACTAGCGGGATCTACGAGCAGTACTTC. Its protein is CATSTGTSGIYEQYF.

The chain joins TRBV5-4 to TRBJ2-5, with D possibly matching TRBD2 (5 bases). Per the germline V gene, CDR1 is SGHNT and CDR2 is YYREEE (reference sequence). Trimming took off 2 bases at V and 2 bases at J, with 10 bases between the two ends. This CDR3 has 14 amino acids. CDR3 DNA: TGTGCCAGCAGCTTAGGTAGCGATCAAGAGACCCAGTACTTC. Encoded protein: CASSLGSDQETQYF.

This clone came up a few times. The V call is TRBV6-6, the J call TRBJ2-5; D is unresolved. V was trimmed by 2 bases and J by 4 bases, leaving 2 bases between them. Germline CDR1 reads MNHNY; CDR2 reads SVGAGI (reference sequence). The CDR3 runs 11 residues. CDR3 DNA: TGTGCCAGCAGTTACCCAGAGACCCAGTACTTC. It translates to CASSYPETQYF.

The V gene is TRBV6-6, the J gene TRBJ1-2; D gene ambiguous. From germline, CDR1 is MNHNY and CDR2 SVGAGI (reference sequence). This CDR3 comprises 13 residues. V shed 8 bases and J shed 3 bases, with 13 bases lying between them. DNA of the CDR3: TGTGCCAGCGGGGAGGGCAGACACTATGGCTACACCTTC. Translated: CASGEGRHYGYTF.

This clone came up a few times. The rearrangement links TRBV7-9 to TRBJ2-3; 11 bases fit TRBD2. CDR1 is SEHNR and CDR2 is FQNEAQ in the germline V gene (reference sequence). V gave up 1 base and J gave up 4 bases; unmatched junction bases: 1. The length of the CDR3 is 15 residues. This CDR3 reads CASSLGTSGSDTQYF. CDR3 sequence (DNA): TGTGCCAGCAGCTTAGGGACTAGCGGGTCAGATACGCAGTATTTT.

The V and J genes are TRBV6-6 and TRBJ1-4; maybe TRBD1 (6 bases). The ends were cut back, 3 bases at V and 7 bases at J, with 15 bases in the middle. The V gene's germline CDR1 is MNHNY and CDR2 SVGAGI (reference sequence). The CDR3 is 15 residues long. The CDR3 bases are TGTGCCAGCAGTTATTTGGGGGCCGGGGTTGAAAAACTGTTTTTT. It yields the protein CASSYLGAGVEKLFF.

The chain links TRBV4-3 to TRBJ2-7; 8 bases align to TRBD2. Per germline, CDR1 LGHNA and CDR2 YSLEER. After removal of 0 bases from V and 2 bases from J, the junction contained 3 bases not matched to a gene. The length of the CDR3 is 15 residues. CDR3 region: CASSQEDSGTYEQYF. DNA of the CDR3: TGCGCCAGCAGCCAAGAGGATAGCGGGACCTACGAGCAGTACTTC.

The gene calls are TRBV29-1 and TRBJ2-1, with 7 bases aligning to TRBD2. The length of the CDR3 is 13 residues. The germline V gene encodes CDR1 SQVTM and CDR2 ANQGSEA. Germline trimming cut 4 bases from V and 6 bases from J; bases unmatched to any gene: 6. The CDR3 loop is CSVARETLNEQFF. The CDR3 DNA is TGCAGCGTTGCGCGGGAGACTCTCAATGAGCAGTTCTTC.